A single sample gave rise to the 30 T cell receptor delta chains below, sequenced in a study of gamma-delta T cells after stem cell transplantation. TCRdb reapplied CATT to the RT-PCR reads. Among over 1,500 delta-chain clones listed, about 3.9% were seen once. Sequencing used gamma-delta T cells. Source of these receptors: a human donor. It is not recorded whose cells these are; they may come from a transplant donor.

This clone came up a few times. The chain joins TRDV2 to TRDJ1; 11 bases map to TRDD3. Germline values: CDR1 GEAIGNYY, CDR2 EKD. This CDR3 is 18 amino acids long. With 9 bases clipped from V and 0 bases from J, the junction kept 17 bases outside the gene matches. The CDR3 spells CAVSPLGDRAPYTDKLIF. The CDR3 DNA reads TGTGCCGTTTCCCCACTGGGGGATAGGGCTCCGTACACCGATAAACTCATCTTT.

Here the CDR3 DNA reads TGTGCCTGTGACTCTTTACATGGGATCGACACCGATAAACTCATCTTT. Translating gives CACDSLHGIDTDKLIF. The chain joins TRDV2 to TRDJ1, with D maybe TRDD3 (5 bases). Deletions cut 3 bases from V and 0 bases from J, with 16 bases between. The CDR3 is made up of 16 amino acids. Per germline, CDR1 GEAIGNYY and CDR2 EKD.

Comment on this clone: A much larger clone differs by one base, so this may be a read error. Other DNA variants within this sample encode the same CDR3. The chain uses TRDV2 and TRDJ1; 7 bases fit TRDD3. CDR1 and CDR2 from the germline V gene are GEAIGNYY and EKD. The CDR3 totals 18 residues. CDR3 region: CACDTVSKLGTNTDKLIF. Written as DNA, the CDR3 is TGCGCCTGTGACACCGTTAGCAAACTGGGGACTAACACCGATAAACTCATCTTT.

The gene calls are TRDV2 and TRDJ3; 8 bases line up with TRDD3. Germline V CDR1 and CDR2: GEAIGNYY, EKD. V shed 3 bases, J shed 0 bases, and the junction held 15 bases outside the gene matches. The CDR3 loop spans 21 amino acids. The CDR3 loop reads CACDPAGGPRHSSWDTRQMFF. The CDR3, as DNA: TGTGCCTGTGACCCTGCTGGGGGACCACGCCATAGCTCCTGGGACACCCGACAGATGTTTTTC.

Comment on this clone: The junction departs from the called germline gene at one end, perhaps through a read error. The chain is built from TRDV1 and TRDJ2, with 9 bases lining up with TRDD3. TCRdb offers no J gene call, so here the DNA was matched to germline to obtain one. CDR3 length equals 24 residues. Germline lookup yields CDR1 TSWWSYY and CDR2 QGS. The CDR3 is CALGELVTTFREVLGEALTAQLFF. The CDR3 DNA reads TGTGCACTTGGGGAACTAGTCACAACCTTCCGGGAAGTACTGGGGGAAGCTTTGACAGCACAACTCTTCTTT.

Within the sample, this clone is medium-sized. This chain connects TRDV2 to TRDJ1; TRDD3 matches at 12 bases. V dropped 3 bases and J dropped 0; count of bases not matched to a gene: 13. CDR3 length: 19 amino acids. From germline, CDR1 is GEAIGNYY and CDR2 EKD. This chain's CDR3 is CACDPVLGDTRLYTDKLIF. The CDR3 DNA reads as TGTGCCTGTGACCCCGTACTGGGGGATACACGCTTGTACACCGATAAACTCATCTTT.

Regarding this clone: It may be a read error: a sequence one base away is much more abundant. The same CDR3 can be traced to other DNA sequences in this sample. The rearrangement links TRDV2 to TRDJ1; 11 bases agree with TRDD3. Germline V gene data show CDR1 as GEAIGNYY and CDR2 as EKD. The junction had 14 bases not matched to a gene; V was cut back by 3 bases and J by 3 bases. The CDR3 spans 18 residues. CDR3 DNA: TGTGCCTGTGACCGCCTCGCACTGGGGGATAGGGTTCCCGATAAACTCATCTTT. It translates to CACDRLALGDRVPDKLIF.

By proportion, this clone is large. This specimen includes other DNA sequences encoding the same CDR3. The chain couples TRDV2 to TRDJ1; 9 bases agree with TRDD3. CDR1 is GEAIGNYY, CDR2 EKD, per germline. The CDR3 consists of 16 residues. V shed 3 bases, J shed 0 bases, and the junction held 7 bases outside the gene matches. CDR3 in amino acids: CACDPLGEPYTDKLIF. Here the CDR3 DNA reads TGTGCCTGTGACCCACTGGGGGAGCCGTACACCGATAAACTCATCTTT.

By share, this clone counts as large. This sequence joins TRDV2 and TRDJ1; D is possibly TRDD3 (6 bases). Germline V gene data show CDR1 as GEAIGNYY and CDR2 as EKD. V was pared by 2 bases and J by 1 base, with 19 bases between. CDR3 length: 17 residues. CDR3 residues: CACDSTGSLPITDKLIF. CDR3 sequence (DNA): TGTGCCTGTGACAGTACTGGGTCACTACCCATCACCGATAAACTCATCTTT.

This clone occurred a few times. The chain carries TRDV2 and TRDJ1, with TRDD3 identical over 13 bases. The CDR3 runs to 23 residues. Germline-derived CDR1 and CDR2 are GEAIGNYY and EKD. V gave up 0 bases and J gave up 1 base; unmatched junction bases: 22. The CDR3 protein is CACDTVNMGDTTGGYATTDKLIF. The CDR3 DNA reads as TGTGCCTGTGACACCGTCAACATGGGGGATACCACTGGGGGATACGCAACCACCGATAAACTCATCTTT.

This clone was seen a handful of times. The genes are TRDV2 and TRDJ1; 12 bases match TRDD3. CDR1 GEAIGNYY and CDR2 EKD come from the germline V gene. The ends lost 4 bases at V and 5 bases at J; junction bases unmatched: 10. This CDR3 is built from 16 residues. The chain's CDR3 is CACEPLLGDTGDKLIF. The CDR3 DNA reads as TGTGCCTGTGAACCCCTACTGGGGGATACCGGGGATAAACTCATCTTT.

Notes on this clone: A much larger clone differs by one base, so this may be a read error. Other DNA sequences in this sample translate to the same CDR3. The genes are TRDV2 and TRDJ1; 13 bases agree with TRDD3. The CDR3 extends over 16 amino acids. Germline loops: CDR1 GEAIGNYY, CDR2 EKD. The CDR3 DNA reads TGTGCCTGCGACACACTGGGGGATACGCGCATCGATAAACTCATCTTT. Residues: CACDTLGDTRIDKLIF.

In this sample, this clone turned up a few times. The sample holds other DNA sequences that translate to the same CDR3. The rearrangement links TRDV2 to TRDJ1, with D perhaps matching TRDD3 (5 bases). This CDR3 region has 16 residues. In germline, CDR1 is GEAIGNYY, CDR2 EKD. The V end was cut by 0 bases, the J end by 0 bases, with 13 bases between. The CDR3 DNA reads as TGTGCCTGTGACACCGTGGGATCTCAGTACACCGATAAACTCATCTTT. This sequence encodes CACDTVGSQYTDKLIF.

On this clone itself: This may be a read error: a much more frequent sequence differs by one nucleotide. The chain joins TRDV2 to TRDJ1; 7 bases line up with TRDD3. The CDR3 runs to 14 residues. J gave up 4 bases and V 2 bases, and 6 bases lay outside the gene matches. Germline V gene sequence: CDR1 GEAIGNYY, CDR2 EKD. The CDR3 nucleotides read TGTGCCTGTGACATCGTCCCTGGGGGCGATAAACTCATCTTT. Amino acids: CACDIVPGGDKLIF.

The chain carries TRDV2 and TRDJ1; TRDD3 matches 9 bases. The CDR3 has 20 residues. The germline gives CDR1 GEAIGNYY, CDR2 EKD. V lost 0 bases and J lost 1; bases outside the gene matches: 17. The CDR3 DNA follows: TGTGCCTGTGACACCCTCCGGACTGGGGGAGACGGGGCGAGCACCGATAAACTCATCTTT. This encodes CACDTLRTGGDGASTDKLIF.

About this clone itself: A clone one base away is much larger, so this may be a read error. The chain recombines TRDV2 with TRDJ1, with 7 bases lining up with TRDD3. The CDR3 has 15 amino acids. The germline V gene encodes CDR1 GEAIGNYY and CDR2 EKD. The CDR3 loop reads CACDILGANPDKPIF. In DNA, the CDR3 is TGTGCCTGTGACATCCTGGGGGCCAACCCCGATAAACCCATCTTT.

This clone was recorded a few times. Since a much larger clone is just one base distant, this may be a read error. The rearrangement uses TRDV2 and TRDJ1, with a weak D call TRDD3 (6 bases). There are 21 residues in the CDR3. Trimming removed 2 bases at V and 0 bases at J, with 30 bases between. Germline V gene data show CDR1 as GEAIGNYY and CDR2 as EKD. CDR3 loop: CACDNLMGIRWLDTYTDKLIF. The CDR3 DNA follows: TGTGCCTGTGACAACCTCATGGGAATAAGATGGTTAGATACGTACACCGATAAACTCATCTTT.

This clone showed up just a few times. With only one base between it and a far larger clone, this is likely a read error. The identical CDR3 is also encoded by other nucleotide sequences in the sample. The gene calls are TRDV2 and TRDJ3, with D tentatively TRDD3 (6 bases). The CDR3 length is 16 residues. Per germline, CDR1 GEAIGNYY and CDR2 EKD. The CDR3 nucleotides read TGCGCCTGTGACCCCGTACTGGGCCGGGACACCCGACAGATGTTTTTC. It encodes CACDPVLGRDTRQMFF.

The rearrangement joins TRDV2 to TRDJ1; D is uncertain. CDR1 is GEAIGNYY and CDR2 is EKD in the germline V gene. With 1 base removed from V and 2 bases from J, the gap between germline ends came to 10 bases. The CDR3 runs to 14 residues. As DNA, the CDR3 is TGTGCCTGTGACACGGTCAGTAGAACCGATAAACTCATCTTT. Residues: CACDTVSRTDKLIF.

This clone showed up just a few times. At one boundary the junction diverges from the germline segment, which might be a read error. V gene TRDV2 combines with J gene TRDJ1, with 11 bases fitting TRDD3. This CDR3 comprises 15 residues. Germline lookup yields CDR1 GEAIGNYY and CDR2 EKD. The CDR3 region has the DNA TGTGCCTGTGACATGCTGGGGGATACCGGGGATAAACTCATCTTC. Residues: CACDMLGDTGDKLIF.

By proportion, this clone is medium-sized (0.01 to 0.1%). Other DNA variants within this sample encode the same CDR3. The chain uses TRDV2 and TRDJ1, with 8 bases that match TRDD3. Losses at the gene ends were 2 bases for V and 0 bases for J; bases not matched to a gene: 10. Germline-derived CDR1 and CDR2 are GEAIGNYY and EKD. This CDR3 region has 17 residues. The CDR3 reads CACDRLGERRNTDKLIF. The CDR3 DNA reads TGTGCCTGTGACAGGCTGGGGGAGCGTAGAAACACCGATAAACTCATCTTT.

This clone was seen more than once but under ten times. It may be a read error: a sequence one base away is much more abundant. The V gene is TRDV2, the J gene TRDJ3, with D possibly matching TRDD3 (6 bases). The germline V and J ends were trimmed by 0 bases and 0 bases, with 17 bases remaining between them. Germline V gene data show CDR1 as GEAIGNYY and CDR2 as EKD. The CDR3 length is 20 residues. In DNA, the CDR3 is TGTGCCTGTGACACCGAGCGGGGGACTGAAGGCTCCTGGGACACCCGACAGATGTTTTTC. The encoded protein is CACDTERGTEGSWDTRQMFF.

Although no V gene was called, TRDJ2 is the J gene; the table's D gene call, TRDD3, was not cross checked with the DNA. The length of the CDR3 is 22 residues. This CDR3 reads CACDTVRGLKLGDTALTAQLFF. The DNA for the CDR3 is TGTGCCTGTGACACCGTCCGGGGCCTGAAACTGGGGGATACAGCTTTGACAGCACAACTCTTCTTT.

This clone was recorded a few times. A read error is likely here: a far larger clone is one base away. This chain uses TRDV2 with TRDJ1; TRDD3 aligns across 8 bases. This CDR3 comprises 18 residues. The germline V gene has CDR1 GEAIGNYY and CDR2 EKD. The CDR3 DNA reads as TGTGCCTGTGACACCGTTGGCCTTTCTGGGGGACTATCCGATGAACTCATCTTT. It codes for CACDTVGLSGGLSDELIF.

This clone is large in the sample. Other DNA sequences in the same sample also yield this CDR3. The chain is built from TRDV2 and TRDJ1; the match to TRDD3 covers 10 bases. Germline loops: CDR1 GEAIGNYY, CDR2 EKD. J gave up 0 bases and V 3 bases, and 9 bases lay outside the gene matches. This CDR3 spans 17 amino acids. CDR3 sequence: CACDSLTGGSYTDKLIF. The CDR3 nucleotides read TGTGCCTGTGACTCACTTACTGGGGGATCATACACCGATAAACTCATCTTT.

The rearrangement uses TRDV2 and TRDJ1; the match to TRDD3 covers 9 bases. J lost 0 bases, V lost 1 base, and 14 bases had no gene match. CDR1 is GEAIGNYY and CDR2 is EKD in the germline V gene. The CDR3 is made up of 19 amino acids. In nucleotides, the CDR3 is TGTGCCTGTGACACAGTGTTTGTAACTGGGGGACCCCACACCGATAAACTCATCTTT. Protein product: CACDTVFVTGGPHTDKLIF.

This clone appeared a few times. One base separates it from a far larger clone, so it is likely a read error. V usage is TRDV2 and J usage is TRDJ1, with D hard to call. Germline V CDR1 and CDR2: GEAIGNYY, EKD. The CDR3 extends over 14 amino acids. The CDR3 spells CASDAVLNTDKLIF. The CDR3 DNA sequence: TGTGCCAGTGACGCCGTCTTGAACACCGATAAACTCATCTTT.

On this clone: A far larger clone is off by one base, so a read error is likely. A V gene of TRDV2 was called, but no J gene was assigned; the table calls TRDD3, which could not be checked here. The CDR3 consists of 19 residues. Germline CDR1 is GEAIGNYY and CDR2 is EKD. CDR3 coding DNA: TGTGCCTGTGACACGGTTGTACTGGGGGATCCAAGGAGCACCGATAAGCTCATCTTT. This translates into CACDTVVLGDPRSTDKLIF.

About this clone: A read error may produce the germline difference seen at one junction end. The gene calls are TRDV2 and TRDJ1; 13 bases match TRDD3. CDR3 length: 20 amino acids. CDR1 is GEAIGNYY and CDR2 is EKD in the germline V gene. The CDR3 bases are TGTGCCTGTGACACCGTAAACTGGGGGATACGCGGAGTGAGCACCGATAAACCCATCTTT. Encoded protein: CACDTVNWGIRGVSTDKPIF.

The chain combines TRDV2 with TRDJ1; 13 bases are a match to TRDD3. Looked up from germline, CDR1 is GEAIGNYY and CDR2 is EKD. V lost 6 bases to trimming and J lost 1 base; unmatched junction nucleotides: 7. The CDR3 spans 16 residues. The CDR3 protein is CACSQLGDTATDKLIF. The DNA of the CDR3 is TGTGCCTGTTCTCAACTGGGGGATACGGCCACCGATAAACTCATCTTT.